The clone carrying this T cell receptor (beta chain) was counted once. These data belong to a study of blood T cell repertoires in COVID-19. About the research overall: The origin of the acute and convalescent COVID-19 samples was the United States, Italy and Spain. T cells, B-cell-depleted T cells, or PBMCs provided the cDNA or gDNA that served as material.

Authors' analysis steps: Amplifying reference gene primers gave estimates of nucleated cell counts. Here immunoSEQ multiplex PCR was the method, and the copy in TCRdb shows in-frame clones only, minus some. D and trimming come from the DNA, and the V and J calls and clone size come from that table. The sample carries 90,000 to 120,000 clones, roughly 84% recorded once. The specimen was peripheral blood. The sequence was obtained from a human donor in a cohort sampled during active COVID-19.

CDR3 nucleotide sequence: TGTGCCAGCAGCCGGGACAGATACAATGAGCAGTTCTTC. Translation gives CASSRDRYNEQFF. V is TRBV5-6 and J is TRBJ2-1; TRBD1 agrees at 7 bases. Germline values: CDR1 SGHDT, CDR2 YYEEEE. The CDR3 is 13 amino acids. The V segment lost 4 bases and the J segment 4 bases; nucleotides outside the gene matches: 2.